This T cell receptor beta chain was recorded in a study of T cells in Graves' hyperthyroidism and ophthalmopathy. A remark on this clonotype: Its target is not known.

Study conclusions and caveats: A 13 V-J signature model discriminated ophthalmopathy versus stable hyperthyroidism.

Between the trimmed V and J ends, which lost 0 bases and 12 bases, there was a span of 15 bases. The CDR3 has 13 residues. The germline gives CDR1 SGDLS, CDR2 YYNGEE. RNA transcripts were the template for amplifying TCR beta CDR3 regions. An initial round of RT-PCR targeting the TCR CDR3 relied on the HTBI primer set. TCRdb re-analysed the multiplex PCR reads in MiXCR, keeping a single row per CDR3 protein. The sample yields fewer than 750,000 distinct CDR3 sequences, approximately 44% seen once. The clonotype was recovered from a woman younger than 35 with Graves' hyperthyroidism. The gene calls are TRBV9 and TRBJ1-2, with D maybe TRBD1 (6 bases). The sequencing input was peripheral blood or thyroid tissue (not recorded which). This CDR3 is CASSVGGGVGNTF. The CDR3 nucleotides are TGTGCCAGCAGCGTAGGAGGGGGTGTTGGAAACACCTTC.